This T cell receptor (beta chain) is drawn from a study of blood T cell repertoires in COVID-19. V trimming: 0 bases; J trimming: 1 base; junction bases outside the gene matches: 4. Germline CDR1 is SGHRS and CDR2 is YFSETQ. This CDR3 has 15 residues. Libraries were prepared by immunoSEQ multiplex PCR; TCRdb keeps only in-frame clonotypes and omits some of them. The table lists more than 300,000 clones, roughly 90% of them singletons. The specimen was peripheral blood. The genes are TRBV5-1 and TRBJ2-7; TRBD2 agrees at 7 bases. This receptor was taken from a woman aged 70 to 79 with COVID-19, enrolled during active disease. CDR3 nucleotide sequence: TGCGCCAGCAGCTTGGCTGGCGGGGGTTCCTACGAGCAGTACTTC. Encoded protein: CASSLAGGGSYEQYF.